Below, 9 T cell receptor beta chains from the same sample are listed, as sequenced in a study of cytomegalovirus exposure and HLA in healthy donors. Use of 60 Vbeta and 13 Jbeta primers characterized the PCR. TCRdb keeps only in-frame clones here, not all; method: immunoSEQ multiplex PCR. The sample has roughly 120,000 clones, 80% seen once. Sample: PBMCs. Receptors originate from a female donor in good health and CMV-seropositive.

The J gene is TRBJ1-5, the V gene TRBV7-9; D remains ambiguous. Germline CDR1 reads SEHNR; CDR2 reads FQNEAQ (reference sequence). V gave up 5 bases and J gave up 10 bases, with 15 bases separating them. This CDR3 is built from 13 residues. CDR3 protein: CASSPADLPPQHF. The DNA of the CDR3 is TGTGCCAGCAGCCCAGCCGACTTGCCCCCCCAGCATTTT.

Comments on this clone: The sample carries other DNA sequences with the same CDR3. The V call is TRBV30, the J call TRBJ1-2; D not resolved. CDR3 length: 12 residues. V lost 0 bases and J lost 4, with 6 bases in between. In germline, CDR1 is GTSNPN, CDR2 SVGIG (reference sequence). The CDR3 nucleotides read TGTGCCTGGAGTGTTGGCGGCTATGGCTACACCTTC. Residues: CAWSVGGYGYTF.

This chain links TRBV28 with TRBJ2-7; 7 bases match TRBD1. The trim removed 5 bases at V and 3 bases at J, leaving 10 bases unmatched. The CDR3 consists of 15 residues. Germline CDR1 is MDHEN and CDR2 is SYDVKM. The CDR3 region is CASSPPTGKGYEQYF. In nucleotides, the CDR3 is TGTGCCAGCAGTCCCCCGACAGGGAAGGGCTACGAGCAGTACTTC.

This rearrangement joins TRBV18 to TRBJ2-7; TRBD1 agrees at 11 bases. The germline gives CDR1 KGHSH, CDR2 LQKENI. The junction had 9 bases not matched to a gene; V was cut back by 3 bases and J by 5 bases. This CDR3 has 16 amino acids. The CDR3 region has the DNA TGTGCCAGCTCACCCCCCTGGGGACAGGGGGTTCACGAGCAGTACTTC. Encoded protein: CASSPPWGQGVHEQYF.

The chain is built from TRBV5-1 and TRBJ1-6; weak D call: TRBD1 (5 bases). Germline CDR1 reads SGHRS; CDR2 reads YFSETQ. This CDR3 spans 14 amino acids. V shed 1 base and J shed 6 bases, with 8 bases lying between them. The CDR3 DNA sequence: TGCGCCAGCAGCTTGCGCCAGGGTAATTCACCCCTCCACTTT. This gives the protein CASSLRQGNSPLHF.

This chain joins TRBV11-2 and TRBJ2-7; tentatively, D is TRBD2 (5 bases). V gave up 2 bases and J gave up 1 base, with 12 bases separating them. Germline-derived CDR1 and CDR2 are SGHAT and FQNNGV. CDR3 length: 15 amino acids. The CDR3 reads CASSLIGVGSYEQYF. DNA of the CDR3: TGTGCCAGCAGCTTAATCGGGGTAGGGTCCTACGAGCAGTACTTC.

The chain employs TRBV18 and TRBJ2-1; possible D gene TRBD2, 6 bases. Germline V CDR1 and CDR2: KGHSH, LQKENI. CDR3 length: 14 residues. Trimming stripped 3 bases from V and 7 bases from J, with 13 bases between. CDR3 DNA sequence: TGTGCCAGCTCACCGCCGGGACTTCCAAATGAGCAGTTCTTC. It is translated as CASSPPGLPNEQFF.

This clone came up a few times. V usage is TRBV7-2 and J usage is TRBJ2-7, with 7 bases matching TRBD2. CDR1 is SGHTA, CDR2 FQGNSA, per germline. The CDR3 loop spans 14 amino acids. J lost 3 bases, V lost 5 bases, and 7 bases had no gene match. The CDR3 spells CASSRGRESYEQYF. Written as DNA, the CDR3 is TGTGCCAGCAGCCGGGGGAGGGAAAGCTACGAGCAGTACTTC.

The chain is built from TRBV5-6 and TRBJ1-1; D might be TRBD1 (5 bases). V lost 0 bases and J lost 1, with 10 bases in between. There are 15 residues in the CDR3. CDR1 is SGHDT, CDR2 YYEEEE, per germline. CDR3: CASSLGGRANTEAFF. In DNA form, the CDR3 reads TGTGCCAGCAGCTTGGGGGGGAGGGCGAACACTGAAGCTTTCTTT. The full variable domain, with the rest looked up from reference TRBV5-6 and TRBJ1-1, is DAGVTQSPTHLIKTRGQQVTLRCSPKSGHDTVSWYQQALGQGPQFIFQYYEEEERQRGNFPDRFSGHQFPNYSSELNVNALLLGDSALYLCASSLGGRANTEAFFGQGTRLTVV.